The rows below give T cell receptor beta chains drawn from one sample of a study of T cell repertoires in cytomegalovirus infection. Each CDR3 protein is one row after TCRdb ran MiXCR on the reads. The sample carries nearly 550,000 distinct CDR3 sequences, 16% recorded once. The specimen sequenced was CD8+ T cells from PBMCs. These receptors came from a human donor in good health (CMV status not recorded). Some clones in this sample may be carry-over from other donors' samples. CDR3s include the opening cysteine and the closing phenylalanine or tryptophan. Each record gives: clone size, D gene, V gene, J gene, CDR3 DNA, CDR3 protein. The D gene is left open where the match is weak. Only some rows state a clone size, as once, few, many or a class for expanded clones.

many,NA,TRBV27,TRBJ2-3,TGTGCCAGTAGACCCCTTGCTAGCGCACCCACAGATACGCAGTATTTT,CASRPLASAPTDTQYF
many,NA,TRBV7-6,TRBJ2-2,TGTGCCAGCAGCTCCGACGGGGGAACAGACAACACCGGGGAGCTGTTTTTT,CASSSDGGTDNTGELFF
many,TRBD1,TRBV7-9,TRBJ2-7,TGTGCCAGCAGCTCGGACAGGGGGCCTTACGAGCAGTACTTC,CASSSDRGPYEQYF
many,TRBD1,TRBV11-2,TRBJ2-2,TGTGCCAGCAGCTTAGATCCTCGACAGGGCGAACGGACCGGGGAGCTGTTTTTT,CASSLDPRQGERTGELFF
NA,TRBD1,TRBV6-1,TRBJ2-7,TGTGCCAGCAGTGAAGGCTTACCTTCGACAGGGCTCTCCTACGAGCAGTACTTC,CASSEGLPSTGLSYEQYF
many,TRBD2,TRBV6-5,TRBJ2-1,TGTGCCAGCAGTTCACGGACTAGCGGCTTGGTAAATGAGCAGTTCTTC,CASSSRTSGLVNEQFF
NA,NA,TRBV18,TRBJ2-7,TGTGCCAGCTCTATAACGGGGCAGGTTGGCGCCTCCTACGAGCAGTACTTC,CASSITGQVGASYEQYF
many,NA,TRBV11-2,TRBJ1-2,TGTGCCAGCAGCTTAGTTTCCGGGGACTATGGCTACACCTTC,CASSLVSGDYGYTF
many,NA,TRBV12-3/TRBV12-4,TRBJ1-2,TGTGCCAGCAGTTCTCTGCCCGGGGGGATAGAGGGCTACACCTTC,CASSSLPGGIEGYTF
NA,NA,TRBV7-9,TRBJ2-7,TGTGCCAGCAGCTCGGACAGTTACGACGAGCAGTACTTC,CASSSDSYDEQYF
few,NA,TRBV19,TRBJ2-5,TGTGCCAGTAGTATAGAGGGGCCTAGCGTCTCTCTCGAGACCCAGTACTTC,CASSIEGPSVSLETQYF
many,TRBD1,TRBV7-9,TRBJ2-7,TGTGCCAGCAGCTTAGGACAGGGGGCAATTTACGAGCAGTACTTC,CASSLGQGAIYEQYF
NA,NA,TRBV29-1,TRBJ1-1,TGCAGCCTGCTGGTTAGGGGCACTGAAGCTTTCTTT,CSLLVRGTEAFF
few,NA,TRBV4-2,TRBJ1-2,TGTGCCAGCAGCCCTCATTCCGGACAGACGAACTATGGCTACACCTTC,CASSPHSGQTNYGYTF
few,NA,TRBV7-3,TRBJ2-1,TGTGCCAGCAGCTTAAGTTCTTCTGGGTATGAGCAGTTCTTC,CASSLSSSGYEQFF
NA,TRBD2,TRBV14,TRBJ2-1,TGTGCCAGCAGCCCAGTCGGGGGGGTTACCGATGAGCAGTTCTTC,CASSPVGGVTDEQFF
many,NA,TRBV12-3/TRBV12-4,TRBJ2-5,TGTGCCAGCAGTTTAGTCCGCAGGGAAGAGACCCAGTACTTC,CASSLVRREETQYF
many,NA,TRBV7-9,TRBJ1-2,TGTGCCAGCAGCCCCATGCGGGACGGCCTGGGGAACTATGGCTACACCTTC,CASSPMRDGLGNYGYTF
NA,NA,TRBV9,TRBJ2-3,TGTGCCAGCAGCGAGAGGGGTAGGACAGATACGCAGTATTTT,CASSERGRTDTQYF
few,TRBD1,TRBV20-1,TRBJ2-5,TGCAGTGCTAACTCCGGGACAGGGGAAGAGACCCAGTACTTC,CSANSGTGEETQYF
few,TRBD1,TRBV12-3/TRBV12-4,TRBJ1-1,TGTGCCAGCAGTTTCCGGACAGGGGGGGACACTGAAGCTTTCTTT,CASSFRTGGDTEAFF
many,TRBD2,TRBV28,TRBJ2-7,TGTGCCAGCAGTTTTATGGGACCGGGACTAGCGACCTACGAGCAGTACTTC,CASSFMGPGLATYEQYF
few,NA,TRBV25-1,TRBJ2-7,TGTGCCAGCAGTAAGAGGCAGGGCTACGAGCAGTACTTC,CASSKRQGYEQYF
NA,TRBD2,TRBV6-1,TRBJ2-5,TGTGCCAGCAGTGAAGCGGAGCGGGGGGGGAGAATAGAGACCCAGTACTTC,CASSEAERGGRIETQYF
NA,NA,TRBV27,TRBJ1-2,TGTGCCAGAAGTTTACGAGGGGCCTATGGCTACACCTTC,CARSLRGAYGYTF
many,TRBD1,TRBV7-6,TRBJ2-1,TGTGCCAGCAGTCCGACAGGGGCTGTATACAATGAGCAGTTCTTC,CASSPTGAVYNEQFF
many,NA,TRBV6-1,TRBJ2-3,TGTGCCAGCGCCCCGTGGGACTCGAACACAGATACGCAGTATTTT,CASAPWDSNTDTQYF
few,TRBD1,TRBV12-3/TRBV12-4,TRBJ1-2,TGTGCCAGCAGGGGGGGACAGGACTCTTATGGCTACACCTTC,CASRGGQDSYGYTF
NA,NA,TRBV27,TRBJ2-7,TGTGCCAGCAGTCTTAGGAGCGGCGAGCAGTACTTC,CASSLRSGEQYF
NA,NA,TRBV5-4,TRBJ1-5,TGTGCCTGGGGGGGGGCTGACAATCAGCCCCAGCATTTT,CAWGGADNQPQHF
many,NA,TRBV19,TRBJ2-2,TGTGCCAGTACCCAAGGATGGCAGAACACCGGGGAGCTGTTTTTT,CASTQGWQNTGELFF
NA,TRBD2,TRBV5-6,TRBJ2-5,TGTGCCAGCAGCTTAGCGGGAGTATGTCAAGAGACCCAGTACTTC,CASSLAGVCQETQYF
NA,NA,TRBV20-1,TRBJ2-1,TGCAGTGCTAGAGATCTTTTGCGAATCTCCTACAATGAGCAGTTCTTC,CSARDLLRISYNEQFF
many,TRBD2,TRBV7-3,TRBJ2-3,TGTGCCAGCAGCCTTCTAGATTGGGGAGGGGATACGCAGTATTTT,CASSLLDWGGDTQYF
many,NA,TRBV6-1,TRBJ1-2,TGTGCCAGCAGAGAAGGATCGGGGGCGGAAGGCTACACCTTC,CASREGSGAEGYTF
few,NA,TRBV5-6,TRBJ1-1,TGTGCCAGCACCGAGGACTTCCAGAACACTGAAGCTTTCTTT,CASTEDFQNTEAFF
NA,NA,TRBV6-5,TRBJ1-5,TGTGCCAGCAGTAACCTTGGTCAGCCCCAGCATTTT,CASSNLGQPQHF
few,TRBD1,TRBV10-3,TRBJ2-2,TGTGCCATCACCCGACAGGGGAACACCGGGGAGCTGTTTTTT,CAITRQGNTGELFF
few,NA,TRBV10-3,TRBJ1-4,TGTGCCATCAGCATAAAAACAGGGACTAATGAAAAACTGTTTTTT,CAISIKTGTNEKLFF
few,TRBD1,TRBV29-1,TRBJ2-3,TGCAGCGTTGCCCGGGACAGAACCACAGATACGCAGTATTTT,CSVARDRTTDTQYF
few,TRBD2,TRBV12-3/TRBV12-4,TRBJ2-1,TGTGCCAGTCGTCCTTTGCGGGGGGTCAATGAGCAGTTCTTC,CASRPLRGVNEQFF
few,NA,TRBV6-5,TRBJ2-5,TGTGCCAGCAGTTACTCGATGACGGGGGCAACCGGGGGGACCCAGTACTTC,CASSYSMTGATGGTQYF
few,NA,TRBV24-1,TRBJ2-5,TGTGCCACCAGTGATTACAGGGAAGAGACCCAGTACTTC,CATSDYREETQYF
many,NA,TRBV7-9,TRBJ1-3,TGTGCCAGCAGCTTATCCGCCGAAGGCACCATATATTTT,CASSLSAEGTIYF
NA,NA,TRBV6-2/TRBV6-3,TRBJ1-5,TGTGCCAGCAGTGGGAACTTTATATTGCCCCAGCATTTT,CASSGNFILPQHF
many,NA,TRBV18,TRBJ2-7,TGTGCCAGCTCACCACGGGACGGCTTCGGGGAGCAGTACTTC,CASSPRDGFGEQYF
few,NA,TRBV18,TRBJ1-5,TGTGCCAGCTCACCATCCAGGGATAGCAATCAGCCCCAGCATTTT,CASSPSRDSNQPQHF
NA,NA,TRBV6-5,TRBJ2-3,TGTGCCACCTGCCTCCTGGCAGCAGATACGCAGTATTTT,CATCLLAADTQYF
few,NA,TRBV27,TRBJ2-1,TGTGCCAGCAGTTTAACCGGGTGGATCATATATGAGCAGTTCTTC,CASSLTGWIIYEQFF
few,TRBD1,TRBV29-1,TRBJ2-1,TGCAGCGTGGGAGGGACAGGGAGCTACAATGAGCAGTTCTTC,CSVGGTGSYNEQFF
few,TRBD2,TRBV20-1,TRBJ2-2,TGCAGTGCTAGCCAACTAGCGTTCAACACCGGGGAGCTGTTTTTT,CSASQLAFNTGELFF
many,NA,TRBV11-2,TRBJ2-7,TGTGCCAGCACTCTGGGAAGCGAGCAGTACTTC,CASTLGSEQYF
many,TRBD2,TRBV11-1,TRBJ2-1,TGTGCCAGCAGCTTGGAATGGGGGGGAGGGAATGAGCAGTTCTTC,CASSLEWGGGNEQFF
NA,NA,TRBV6-6,TRBJ2-7,TGTGCCAGCAGTCCTGTTGAGGTATCCCCGGCTGAGCAGTACTTC,CASSPVEVSPAEQYF
NA,TRBD2,TRBV20-1,TRBJ2-3,TGCAGTGCCCATTCCCGCGGCGGGGGGCCAGATACGCAGTATTTT,CSAHSRGGGPDTQYF